This T cell receptor beta chain emerged from a study of blood T cell repertoires in COVID-19. Researchers sorted participants into cohorts using their self-reported clinical history. Recovered Cohort 3 donors showed two negative PCRs, clearance, or symptom resolution. Original methodology: Reference gene primer amplification in the assay estimated nucleated cell counts. The table came from immunoSEQ multiplex PCR; TCRdb's copy has only in-frame clones and leaves some out. That table is the source of V, J and clone size, and D and trimming were worked out from the DNA. Here the sample spans about 460,000 clones, around nine tenths being singletons. V lost 5 bases and J 8 bases, leaving 21 bases between the germline ends. Germline lookup yields CDR1 MNHEY and CDR2 SVGEGT. The CDR3 is 15 residues long.

The sequenced material came from PBMCs or T cells enriched from blood (not recorded which). The chain combines TRBV6-2 or TRBV6-3 with TRBJ1-2; D possibly corresponds to TRBD1 (6 bases). This clonotype originated in a woman between 55 and 75 years old who had recovered from COVID-19. CDR3 nucleotide sequence: TGTGCCAGCAGTGGCGGACAGCTCGGAGTACGGGGCTACACCTTC. Residues: CASSGGQLGVRGYTF.